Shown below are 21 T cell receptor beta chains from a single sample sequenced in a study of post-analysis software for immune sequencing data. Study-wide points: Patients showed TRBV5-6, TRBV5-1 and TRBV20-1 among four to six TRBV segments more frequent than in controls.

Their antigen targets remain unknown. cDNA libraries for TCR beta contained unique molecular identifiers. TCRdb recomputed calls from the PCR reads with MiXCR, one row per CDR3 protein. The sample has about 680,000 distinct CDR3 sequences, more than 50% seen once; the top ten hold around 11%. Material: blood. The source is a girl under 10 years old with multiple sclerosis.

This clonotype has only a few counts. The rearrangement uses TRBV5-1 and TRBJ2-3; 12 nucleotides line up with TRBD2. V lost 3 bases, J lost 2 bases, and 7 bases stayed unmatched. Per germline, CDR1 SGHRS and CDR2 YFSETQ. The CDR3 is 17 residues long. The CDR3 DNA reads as TGCGCCAGCAGCTCCGGTAGACTAGCGGGAGTCACAGATACGCAGTATTTT. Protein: CASSSGRLAGVTDTQYF.

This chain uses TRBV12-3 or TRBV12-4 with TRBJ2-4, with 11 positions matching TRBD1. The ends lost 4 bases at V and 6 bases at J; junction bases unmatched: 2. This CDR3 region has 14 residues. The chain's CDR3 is CASSWTGGGNIQYF. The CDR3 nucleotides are TGTGCCAGCAGTTGGACAGGGGGCGGAAACATTCAGTACTTC.

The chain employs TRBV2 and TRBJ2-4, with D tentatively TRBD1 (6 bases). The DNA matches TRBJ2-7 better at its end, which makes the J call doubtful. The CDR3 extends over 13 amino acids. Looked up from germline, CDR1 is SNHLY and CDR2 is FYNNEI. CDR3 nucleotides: TGTGCCAGCAGTGAGACAGGAAAATACGAGCAGTACTTC. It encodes CASSETGKYEQYF.

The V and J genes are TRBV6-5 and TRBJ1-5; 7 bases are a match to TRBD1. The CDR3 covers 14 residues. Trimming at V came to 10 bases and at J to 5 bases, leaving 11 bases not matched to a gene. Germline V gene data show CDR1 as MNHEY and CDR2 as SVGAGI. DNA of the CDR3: TGTGCCACCACACCTTCGACAGGGCATCAGCCCCAGCATTTT. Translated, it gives CATTPSTGHQPQHF.

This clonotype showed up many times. The chain's CDR3 is CASSLSPSDSYGYTF. CDR3 DNA sequence: TGTGCCAGCAGCTTATCCCCCTCGGACAGCTATGGCTACACCTTC. This chain links TRBV7-2 with TRBJ1-2; tentatively, D is TRBD1 (6 bases). Germline V CDR1 and CDR2: SGHTA, FQGNSA. Trimming pared 2 bases from V and 4 bases from J, leaving 14 bases between. The length of the CDR3 is 15 residues.

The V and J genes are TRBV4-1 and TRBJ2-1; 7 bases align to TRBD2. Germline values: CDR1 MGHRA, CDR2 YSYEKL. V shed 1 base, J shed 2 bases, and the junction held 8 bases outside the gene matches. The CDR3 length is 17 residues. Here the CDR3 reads CASSQVAAGATYNEQFF. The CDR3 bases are TGCGCCAGCAGCCAAGTAGCGGCGGGAGCGACCTACAATGAGCAGTTCTTC.

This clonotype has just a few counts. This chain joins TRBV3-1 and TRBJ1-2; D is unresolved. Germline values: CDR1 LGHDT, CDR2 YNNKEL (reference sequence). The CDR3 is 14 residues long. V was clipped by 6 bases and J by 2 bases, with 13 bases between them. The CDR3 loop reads CASSLDGLNYGYTF. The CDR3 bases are TGTGCCAGCAGTCTCGACGGGTTAAACTATGGCTACACCTTC.

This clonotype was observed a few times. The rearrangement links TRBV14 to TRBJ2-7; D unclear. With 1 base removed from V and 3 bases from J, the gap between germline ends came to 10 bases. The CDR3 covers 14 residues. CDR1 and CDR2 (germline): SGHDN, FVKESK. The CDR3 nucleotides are TGTGCCAGCAGCCAAGGATCGGCAGTCTACGAGCAGTACTTC. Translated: CASSQGSAVYEQYF.

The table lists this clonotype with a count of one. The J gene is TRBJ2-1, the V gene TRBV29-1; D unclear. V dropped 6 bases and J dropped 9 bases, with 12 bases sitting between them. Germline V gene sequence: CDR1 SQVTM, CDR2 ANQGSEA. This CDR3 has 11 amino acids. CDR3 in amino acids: CSVLTGREQFF. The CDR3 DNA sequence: TGCAGCGTACTCACTGGCCGTGAGCAGTTCTTC.

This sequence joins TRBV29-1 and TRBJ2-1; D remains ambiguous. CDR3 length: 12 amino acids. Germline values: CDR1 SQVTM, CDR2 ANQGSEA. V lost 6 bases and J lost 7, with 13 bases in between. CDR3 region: CSVDYMSNEQFF. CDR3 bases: TGCAGCGTCGATTACATGTCGAATGAGCAGTTCTTC.

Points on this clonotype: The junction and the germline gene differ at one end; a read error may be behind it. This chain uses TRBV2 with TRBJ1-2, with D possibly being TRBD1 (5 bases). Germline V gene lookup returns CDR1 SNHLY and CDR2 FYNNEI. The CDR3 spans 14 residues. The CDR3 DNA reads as TGTGCCAGCAGGGAAGCGCTGGGGGATGGAGGCTACACCTTC. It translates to CASREALGDGGYTF.

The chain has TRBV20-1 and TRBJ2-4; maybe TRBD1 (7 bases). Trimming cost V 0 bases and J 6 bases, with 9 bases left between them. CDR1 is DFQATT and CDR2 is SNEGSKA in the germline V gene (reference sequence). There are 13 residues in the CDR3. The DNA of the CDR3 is TGCAGTGCTAGAGACAGGGGGGTAAACATTCAGTACTTC. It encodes CSARDRGVNIQYF.

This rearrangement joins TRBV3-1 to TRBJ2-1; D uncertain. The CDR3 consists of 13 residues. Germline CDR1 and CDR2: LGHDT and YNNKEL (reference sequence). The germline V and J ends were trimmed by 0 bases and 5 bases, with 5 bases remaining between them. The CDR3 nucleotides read TGTGCCAGCAGCCAAGATGTAAACAATGAGCAGTTCTTC. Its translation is CASSQDVNNEQFF.

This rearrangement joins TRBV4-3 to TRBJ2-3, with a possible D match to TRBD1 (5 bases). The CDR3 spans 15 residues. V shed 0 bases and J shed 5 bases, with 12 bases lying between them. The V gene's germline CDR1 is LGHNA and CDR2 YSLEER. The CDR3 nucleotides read TGCGCCAGCAGCCAAGAGTGGGGCTATGGAGATACGCAGTATTTT. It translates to CASSQEWGYGDTQYF.

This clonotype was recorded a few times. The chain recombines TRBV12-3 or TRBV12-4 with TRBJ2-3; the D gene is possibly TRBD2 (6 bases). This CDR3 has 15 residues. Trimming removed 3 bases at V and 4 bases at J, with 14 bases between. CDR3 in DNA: TGTGCCAGCAGTTTCCGGGTTGGGGGGTCAGATACGCAGTATTTT. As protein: CASSFRVGGSDTQYF.

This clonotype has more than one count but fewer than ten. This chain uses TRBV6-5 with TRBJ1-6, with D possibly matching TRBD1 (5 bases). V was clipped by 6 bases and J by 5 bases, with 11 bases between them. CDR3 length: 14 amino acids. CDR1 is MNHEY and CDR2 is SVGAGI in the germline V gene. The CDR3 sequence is CASRYRGNNSPLHF. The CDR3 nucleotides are TGTGCCAGCAGATATAGGGGCAATAATTCACCCCTCCACTTT.

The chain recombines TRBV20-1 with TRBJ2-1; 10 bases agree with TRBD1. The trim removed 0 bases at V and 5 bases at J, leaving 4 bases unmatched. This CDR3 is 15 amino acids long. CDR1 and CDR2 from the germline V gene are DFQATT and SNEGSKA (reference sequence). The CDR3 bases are TGCAGTGCTAGAGAGACAGGGGGCGAAGACAATGAGCAGTTCTTC. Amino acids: CSARETGGEDNEQFF.

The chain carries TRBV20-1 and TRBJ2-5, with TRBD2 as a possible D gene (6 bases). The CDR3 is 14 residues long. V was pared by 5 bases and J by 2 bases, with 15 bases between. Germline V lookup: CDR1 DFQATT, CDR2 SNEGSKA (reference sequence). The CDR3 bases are TGCAGTGCTTATGGCGGGGACGGTCAAGAGACCCAGTACTTC. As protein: CSAYGGDGQETQYF.

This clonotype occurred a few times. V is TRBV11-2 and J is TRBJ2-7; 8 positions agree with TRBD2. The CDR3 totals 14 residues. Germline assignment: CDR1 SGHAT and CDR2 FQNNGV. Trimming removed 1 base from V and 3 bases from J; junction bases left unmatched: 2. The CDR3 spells CASSLVGLVYEQYF. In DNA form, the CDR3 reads TGTGCCAGCAGCTTAGTGGGACTAGTCTACGAGCAGTACTTC.

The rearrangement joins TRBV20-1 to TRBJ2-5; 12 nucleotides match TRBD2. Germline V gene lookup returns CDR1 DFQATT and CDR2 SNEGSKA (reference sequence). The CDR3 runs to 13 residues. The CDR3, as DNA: TGCAGGTGCGGCCCTAGCGGGGGGGCCAAGCAGTACTTC. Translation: CRCGPSGGAKQYF.

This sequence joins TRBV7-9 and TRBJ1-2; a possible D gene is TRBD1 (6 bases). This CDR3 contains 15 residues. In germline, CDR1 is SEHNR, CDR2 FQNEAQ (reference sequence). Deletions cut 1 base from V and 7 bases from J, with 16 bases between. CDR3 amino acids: CASSLDSGGRGGYTF. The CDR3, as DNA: TGTGCCAGCAGCTTAGATTCCGGGGGCAGGGGTGGCTACACCTTC.